This T cell receptor (beta chain) comes out of a study of blood T cell repertoires in COVID-19. Repertoires were generated with immunoSEQ multiplex PCR, while TCRdb's copy carries only in-frame clones and drops some. Of 450,000 to 500,000 clones in the sample, over 75% were seen once. This CDR3 comprises 14 residues. Trimming left V 5 bases short and J 2 bases short, with 12 bases between. Germline V lookup: CDR1 MNHEY, CDR2 SVGAGI. This rearrangement joins TRBV6-5 to TRBJ1-1; TRBD1 is a possible D gene (6 bases). Source material: peripheral blood. The TCR was taken from a human donor in a cohort sampled during active COVID-19. The DNA for the CDR3 is TGTGCCAGCAGTCTAGACAGGTCAAACACTGAAGCTTTCTTT. Its protein product is CASSLDRSNTEAFF.